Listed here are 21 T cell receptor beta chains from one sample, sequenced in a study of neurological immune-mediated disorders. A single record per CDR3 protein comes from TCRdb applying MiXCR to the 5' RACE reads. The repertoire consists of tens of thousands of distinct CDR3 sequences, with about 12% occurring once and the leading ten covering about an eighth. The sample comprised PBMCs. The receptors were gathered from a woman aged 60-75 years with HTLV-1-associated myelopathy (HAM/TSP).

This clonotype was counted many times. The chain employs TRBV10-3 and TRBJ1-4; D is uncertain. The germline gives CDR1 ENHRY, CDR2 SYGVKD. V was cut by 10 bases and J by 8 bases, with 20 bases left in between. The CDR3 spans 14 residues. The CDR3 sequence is CATPEEGGNEKLFF. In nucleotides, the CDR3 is TGTGCCACCCCGGAGGAGGGAGGGAACGAAAAACTGTTTTTT.

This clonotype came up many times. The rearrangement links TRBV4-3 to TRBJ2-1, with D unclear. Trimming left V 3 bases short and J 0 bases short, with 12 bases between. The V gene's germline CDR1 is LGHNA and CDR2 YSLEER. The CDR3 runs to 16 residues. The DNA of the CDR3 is TGCGCCAGCAGCCAGGATACGGCTCTCTCCTACAATGAGCAGTTCTTC. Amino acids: CASSQDTALSYNEQFF.

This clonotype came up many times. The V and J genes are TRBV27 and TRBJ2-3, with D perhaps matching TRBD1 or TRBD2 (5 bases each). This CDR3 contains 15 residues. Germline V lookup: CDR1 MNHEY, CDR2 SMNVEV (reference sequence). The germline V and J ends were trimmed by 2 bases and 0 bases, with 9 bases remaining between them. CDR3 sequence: CASSLEGPSTDTQYF. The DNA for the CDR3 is TGTGCCAGCAGTTTAGAGGGACCGAGCACAGATACGCAGTATTTT.

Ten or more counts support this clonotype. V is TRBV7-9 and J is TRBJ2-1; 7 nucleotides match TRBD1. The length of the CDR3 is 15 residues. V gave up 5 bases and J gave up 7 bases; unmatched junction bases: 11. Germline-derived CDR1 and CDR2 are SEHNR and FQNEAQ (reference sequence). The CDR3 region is CASSPGQLGRNEQFF. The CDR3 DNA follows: TGTGCCAGCAGCCCGGGACAGCTCGGCCGAAATGAGCAGTTCTTC. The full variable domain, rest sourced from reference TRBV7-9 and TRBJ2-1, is DTGVSQNPRHKITKRGQNVTFRCDPISEHNRLYWYRQTLGQGPEFLTYFQNEAQLEKSRLLSDRFSAERPKGSFSTLEIQRTEQGDSAMYLCASSPGQLGRNEQFFGPGTRLTVL.

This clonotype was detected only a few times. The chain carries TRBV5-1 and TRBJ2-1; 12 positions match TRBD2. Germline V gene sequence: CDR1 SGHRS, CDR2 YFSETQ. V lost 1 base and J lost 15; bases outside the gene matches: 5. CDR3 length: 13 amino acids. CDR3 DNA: TGCGCCAGCAGCTTGAGACTAGCGGGAGACCTGTTCTTC. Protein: CASSLRLAGDLFF.

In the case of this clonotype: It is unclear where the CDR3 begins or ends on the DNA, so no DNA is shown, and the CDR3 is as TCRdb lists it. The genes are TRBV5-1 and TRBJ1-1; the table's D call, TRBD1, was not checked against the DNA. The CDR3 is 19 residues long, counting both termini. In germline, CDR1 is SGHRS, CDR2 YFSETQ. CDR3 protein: CASSFYICSAKRGGSEAFF.

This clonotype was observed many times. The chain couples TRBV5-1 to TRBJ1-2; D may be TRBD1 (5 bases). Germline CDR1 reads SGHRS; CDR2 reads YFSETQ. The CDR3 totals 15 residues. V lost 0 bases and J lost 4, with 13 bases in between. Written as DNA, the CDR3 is TGCGCCAGCAGCTTGGTTGGAGGGGAGCTCTATGGCTACACCTTC. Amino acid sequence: CASSLVGGELYGYTF.

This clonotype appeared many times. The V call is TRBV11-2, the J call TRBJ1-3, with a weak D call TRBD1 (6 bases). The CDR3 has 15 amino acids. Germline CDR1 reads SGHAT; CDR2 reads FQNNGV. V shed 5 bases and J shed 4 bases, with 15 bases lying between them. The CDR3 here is CASSRTGAWGNTIYF. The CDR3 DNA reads TGTGCCAGCAGCCGCACGGGGGCGTGGGGAAACACCATATATTTT.

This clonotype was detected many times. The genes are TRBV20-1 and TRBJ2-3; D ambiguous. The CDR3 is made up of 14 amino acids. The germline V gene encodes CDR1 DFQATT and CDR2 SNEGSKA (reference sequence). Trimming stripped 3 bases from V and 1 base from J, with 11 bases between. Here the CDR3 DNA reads TGCAGTGCTAGGTCCGGAGAGGGCACAGATACGCAGTATTTT. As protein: CSARSGEGTDTQYF.

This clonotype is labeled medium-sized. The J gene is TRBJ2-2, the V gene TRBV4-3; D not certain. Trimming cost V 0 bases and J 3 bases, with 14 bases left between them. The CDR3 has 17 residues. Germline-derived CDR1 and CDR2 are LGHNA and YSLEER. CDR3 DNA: TGCGCCAGCAGCCAAGAAGTTCCAGGAGTTTACACCGGGGAGCTGTTTTTT. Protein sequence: CASSQEVPGVYTGELFF.

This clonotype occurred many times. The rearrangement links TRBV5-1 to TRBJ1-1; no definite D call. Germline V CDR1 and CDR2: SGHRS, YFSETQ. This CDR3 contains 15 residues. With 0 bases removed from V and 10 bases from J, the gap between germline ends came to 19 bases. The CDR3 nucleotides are TGCGCCAGCAGCTTGGCCGCAGCCTTAGCTGCGGGAGCTTTCTTT. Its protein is CASSLAAALAAGAFF.

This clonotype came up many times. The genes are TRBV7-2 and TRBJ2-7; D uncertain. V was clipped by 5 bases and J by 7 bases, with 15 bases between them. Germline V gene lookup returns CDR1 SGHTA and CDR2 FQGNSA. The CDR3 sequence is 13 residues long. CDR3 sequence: CASSPRPSWEQYF. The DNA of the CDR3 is TGTGCCAGCAGCCCCCGACCCTCCTGGGAGCAGTACTTC.

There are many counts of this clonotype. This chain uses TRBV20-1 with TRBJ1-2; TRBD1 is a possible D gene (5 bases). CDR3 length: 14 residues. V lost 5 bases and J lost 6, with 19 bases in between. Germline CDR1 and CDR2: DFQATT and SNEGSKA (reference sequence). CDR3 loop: CSAYPTGQIDGYTF. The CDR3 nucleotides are TGCAGTGCTTACCCCACGGGGCAGATCGATGGCTACACCTTC.

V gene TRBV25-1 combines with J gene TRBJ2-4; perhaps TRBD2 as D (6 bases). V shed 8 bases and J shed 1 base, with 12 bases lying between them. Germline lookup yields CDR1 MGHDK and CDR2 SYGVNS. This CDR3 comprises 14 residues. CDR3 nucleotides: TGTGCCAGCGCTCCGGGGGTGGCCAAAAACATTCAGTACTTC. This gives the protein CASAPGVAKNIQYF.

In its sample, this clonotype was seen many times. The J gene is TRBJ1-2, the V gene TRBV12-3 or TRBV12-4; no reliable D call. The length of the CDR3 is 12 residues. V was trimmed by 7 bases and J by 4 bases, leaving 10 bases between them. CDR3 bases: TGTGCCAGCATTCGGGTAGGCTATGGCTACACCTTC. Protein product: CASIRVGYGYTF.

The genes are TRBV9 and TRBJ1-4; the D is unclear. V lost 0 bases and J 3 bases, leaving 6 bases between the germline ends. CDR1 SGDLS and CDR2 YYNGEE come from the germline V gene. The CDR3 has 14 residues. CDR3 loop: CASSVGGANEKLFF. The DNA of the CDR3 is TGTGCCAGCAGCGTAGGCGGTGCTAATGAAAAACTGTTTTTT.

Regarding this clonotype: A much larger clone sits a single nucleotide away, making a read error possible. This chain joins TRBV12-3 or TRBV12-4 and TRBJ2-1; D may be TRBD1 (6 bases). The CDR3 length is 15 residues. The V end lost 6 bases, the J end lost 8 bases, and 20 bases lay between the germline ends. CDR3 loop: CASSPGTWIFHEQFF. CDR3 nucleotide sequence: TGTGCCAGCAGCCCCGGGACATGGATCTTCCATGAGCAGTTCTTC.

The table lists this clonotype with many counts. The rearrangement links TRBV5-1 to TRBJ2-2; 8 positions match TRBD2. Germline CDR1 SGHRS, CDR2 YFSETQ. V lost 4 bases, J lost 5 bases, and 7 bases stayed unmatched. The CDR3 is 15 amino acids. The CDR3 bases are TGCGCCAGCAGCGGCAACGGGGGGGCTACCGGGGAGCTGTTTTTT. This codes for CASSGNGGATGELFF.

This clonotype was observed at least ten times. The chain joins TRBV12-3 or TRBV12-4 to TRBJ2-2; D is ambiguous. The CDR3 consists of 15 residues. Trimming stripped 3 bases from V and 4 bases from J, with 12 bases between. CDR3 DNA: TGTGCCAGCAGTTTTCTCGGCAGTATCACCGGGGAGCTGTTTTTT. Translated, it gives CASSFLGSITGELFF.

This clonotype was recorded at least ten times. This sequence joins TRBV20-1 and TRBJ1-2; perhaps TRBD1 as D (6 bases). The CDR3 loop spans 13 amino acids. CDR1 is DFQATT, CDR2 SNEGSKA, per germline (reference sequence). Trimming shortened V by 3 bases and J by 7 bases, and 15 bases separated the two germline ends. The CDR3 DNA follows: TGCAGTGCTAGCACAGGGATCCTTGGTGGCTACACCTTC. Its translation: CSASTGILGGYTF.

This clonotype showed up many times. The CDR3 DNA is TGTGCAAGTCGTATTCCGGGACAGGGGTATGGCTACACCTTC. Its protein is CASRIPGQGYGYTF. This chain connects TRBV12-2 to TRBJ1-2; the D segment call TRBD1 is taken from the table without a DNA check. TRBV12-2 is a known pseudogene. The CDR3 is made up of 14 amino acids.